This entry lists 16 T cell receptor beta chains sequenced from one sample in a study of T cell repertoires in cytomegalovirus infection. One entry per CDR3 protein, called by TCRdb with MiXCR from the reads. The table lists roughly 69,000 distinct CDR3 sequences, about 19% of them singletons, with around 70% in the top ten. These receptors' antigens are unknown. The sequences come from CD8+ T cells from cultured PBMCs, collected from culture after CMV antigen stimulation. Receptors originate from a human donor in good health (CMV status not recorded). Some clones in this sample may be carry-over from other donors' samples.

The chain recombines TRBV4-1 with TRBJ1-1; 7 bases fit TRBD1. The CDR3 runs to 15 residues. The V gene's germline CDR1 is MGHRA and CDR2 YSYEKL. Unmatched junction bases numbered 15, after V lost 3 bases and J lost 11 bases. The CDR3 spells CASSQPGTEGTPAFF. The CDR3 DNA sequence: TGCGCCAGCAGCCAGCCCGGGACAGAAGGAACCCCCGCTTTCTTT.

This clonotype was found a few times. The chain couples TRBV27 to TRBJ1-5; TRBD1 agrees at 8 bases. With V trimmed by 6 bases and J by 8 bases, 12 bases remained unmatched. Germline-derived CDR1 and CDR2 are MNHEY and SMNVEV (reference sequence). The CDR3 spans 15 residues. The CDR3 loop reads CASSPRDRQAEPQHF. The CDR3 bases are TGTGCCAGCAGCCCAAGGGACAGGCAAGCGGAGCCCCAGCATTTT.

This clonotype was observed a handful of times. The chain joins TRBV7-2 to TRBJ2-5; 9 bases fit TRBD1. V was clipped by 1 base and J by 5 bases; unmatched bases: 8. Germline CDR1 reads SGHTA; CDR2 reads FQGNSA. CDR3 length equals 16 residues. CDR3 sequence: CASSLDARDRDETQYF. The CDR3 coding sequence is TGTGCCAGCAGCTTAGACGCCCGGGACAGGGATGAGACCCAGTACTTC. The whole variable domain, remainder taken from reference TRBV7-2 and TRBJ2-5, is GAGVSQSPSNKVTEKGKDVELRCDPISGHTALYWYRQSLGQGLEFLIYFQGNSAPDKSGLPSDRFSAERTGGSVSTLTIQRTQQEDSAVYLCASSLDARDRDETQYFGPGTRLLVL.

This clonotype has only one observation. V is TRBV6-5 and J is TRBJ2-7; D is unclear. Between the trimmed V and J ends, which lost 4 bases and 5 bases, there was a span of 15 bases. This CDR3 comprises 14 residues. Germline CDR1 is MNHEY and CDR2 is SVGAGI. The CDR3 is CASSWTGPLDEQYF. CDR3 nucleotide sequence: TGTGCCAGCAGTTGGACCGGGCCCCTCGACGAGCAGTACTTC.

The chain combines TRBV19 with TRBJ1-5, with 8 bases that match TRBD1. Per germline, CDR1 LNHDA and CDR2 SQIVND (reference sequence). The CDR3 totals 15 residues. The V gene end was trimmed by 4 bases and the J gene end by 3 bases; junction bases not matched to a gene: 5. This CDR3 reads CASSTRTGNNQPQHF. The CDR3 DNA reads as TGTGCCAGTAGTACCCGGACAGGGAACAATCAGCCCCAGCATTTT.

This clonotype was recorded a few times. The chain recombines TRBV7-8 with TRBJ2-5; the match to TRBD1 covers 9 bases. The CDR3 totals 15 residues. Germline-derived CDR1 and CDR2 are SGHVS and FQNEAQ. The V and J ends lost 5 bases and 4 bases, in that order; junction bases with no gene match: 8. In DNA form, the CDR3 reads TGTGCCAGCAGCCCGACAGGGGGAATGCGAGAGACCCAGTACTTC. Protein product: CASSPTGGMRETQYF. Drawing the rest from reference TRBV7-8 and TRBJ2-5, the complete variable domain is GAGVSQSPRYKVAKRGQDVALRCDPISGHVSLFWYQQALGQGPEFLTYFQNEAQLDKSGLPSDRFFAERPEGSVSTLKIQRTQQEDSAVYLCASSPTGGMRETQYFGPGTRLLVL.

This clonotype occurred a few times. V and J are TRBV19 and TRBJ2-3, with a tentative D call TRBD2 (6 bases). The V end was cut by 8 bases, the J end by 6 bases, with 18 bases between. Germline CDR1 LNHDA, CDR2 SQIVND (reference sequence). This CDR3 has 14 amino acids. The CDR3 here is CASGHLGEADTQYF. CDR3 coding DNA: TGTGCCAGTGGACATCTGGGGGAGGCCGATACGCAGTATTTT.

This chain connects TRBV6-8 to TRBJ1-1; 7 nucleotides match TRBD1. The CDR3 runs to 13 residues. Germline V gene data show CDR1 as MNHGY and CDR2 as SAAAGT. The ends lost 2 bases at V and 7 bases at J; junction bases unmatched: 4. This CDR3 reads CASSYGTAVEAFF. CDR3 DNA: TGTGCCAGCAGTTACGGGACAGCTGTTGAAGCTTTCTTT.

This chain links TRBV12-3 or TRBV12-4 with TRBJ2-7, with 11 bases lining up with TRBD2. This CDR3 comprises 14 residues. Unmatched junction bases numbered 2, after V lost 5 bases and J lost 2 bases. The CDR3 sequence is CASSGTSGTYEQYF. Here the CDR3 DNA reads TGTGCCAGCAGTGGGACTAGCGGTACCTACGAGCAGTACTTC.

V and J are TRBV7-6 and TRBJ2-1, with TRBD2 matching over 10 bases. The trim removed 5 bases at V and 6 bases at J, leaving 10 bases unmatched. This CDR3 has 16 amino acids. The germline V gene has CDR1 SGHVS and CDR2 FNYEAQ. As DNA, the CDR3 is TGTGCCAGCAGCCCCGAGTCTAGCGGGGGTTCCAATGAGCAGTTCTTC. Amino acid sequence: CASSPESSGGSNEQFF.

This clonotype was observed many times. This chain connects TRBV7-9 to TRBJ1-3, with a weak D call TRBD1 (5 bases). Germline CDR1 is SEHNR and CDR2 is FQNEAQ (reference sequence). The CDR3 extends over 15 amino acids. V lost 5 bases and J 0 bases, leaving 11 bases between the germline ends. The CDR3 nucleotides are TGTGCCAGCAGCATACAGGTGTCCTCTGGAAACACCATATATTTT. Translation: CASSIQVSSGNTIYF.

This clonotype was detected a few times. The chain carries TRBV6-1 and TRBJ1-5; maybe TRBD1 (5 bases). The germline V and J ends were trimmed by 2 bases and 2 bases, with 19 bases remaining between them. The CDR3 length is 18 residues. Germline V CDR1 and CDR2: MNHNS, SASEGT. CDR3 loop: CASSEYSPQGGGNQPQHF. The CDR3 bases are TGTGCCAGCAGTGAATATTCCCCCCAGGGAGGAGGCAATCAGCCCCAGCATTTT.

This clonotype has a handful of counts. This chain links TRBV7-3 with TRBJ2-7, with 7 bases fitting TRBD1. Germline V CDR1 and CDR2: SGHTA, FQGTGA. V dropped 5 bases and J dropped 4; count of bases not matched to a gene: 8. CDR3 length: 14 amino acids. CDR3 coding DNA: TGTGCCAGCAGCCCTACAGGGGCCCTGTACGAGCAGTACTTC. Its translation: CASSPTGALYEQYF.

This clonotype showed up just a few times. The chain joins TRBV6-6 to TRBJ2-1; weak D call: TRBD1 (6 bases). Germline V lookup: CDR1 MNHNY, CDR2 SVGAGI (reference sequence). V lost 6 bases to trimming and J lost 8 bases, with 11 bases between them. This CDR3 region has 12 residues. This CDR3 reads CASRGQMDEQFF. The DNA for the CDR3 is TGTGCCAGCAGAGGACAGATGGATGAGCAGTTCTTC.

CDR3 loop: CASSLAGANTEAFF. CDR3 DNA sequence: TGTGCCAGCAGTTTAGCAGGGGCGAACACTGAAGCTTTCTTT. The V call is TRBV27, the J call TRBJ1-1, with D possibly being TRBD1 (6 bases). The CDR3 length is 14 residues. Trimming stripped 2 bases from V and 1 base from J, with 8 bases between. Germline loops: CDR1 MNHEY, CDR2 SMNVEV (reference sequence).

This clonotype occurred a few times. The chain recombines TRBV12-3 or TRBV12-4 with TRBJ2-1; 14 nucleotides agree with TRBD2. CDR3 length: 16 residues. Germline trimming cut 5 bases from V and 8 bases from J; bases unmatched to any gene: 8. CDR3 coding DNA: TGTGCCAGCAGTGGGGGGACTAGCGGGGGAGGAGATGAGCAGTTCTTC. This translates into CASSGGTSGGGDEQFF.